A selection of T cell receptor beta chains follows, all from one sample in a study of cytotoxic CD8 clonotypes in ibrutinib-treated CLL. This table comes from immunoSEQ multiplex PCR, and its TCRdb copy is limited to in-frame clones, with some not included. The data show 60,000 to 75,000 clones, about nine tenths seen once. The source material was PBMCs, sampled after 12 months of ibrutinib treatment. The receptors come from a human donor with chronic lymphocytic leukemia. Each CDR3 is given with its conserved first and last residue. A D gene is named only where the DNA matches it firmly. For some rows the clone size is stated as once, few or many, or as a class when expanded; others skip it.

CDR3nt: TGTGCCAGCAGCTTAGAAGGCGGGAGGGCCCCCGATACGCAGTATTTT; CDR3aa: CASSLEGGRAPDTQYF; j_gene: TRBJ2-3; v_gene: TRBV7-3; d_gene: TRBD2; abundance: .
CDR3nt: TGCGCCAGCAGCTTGAGGTTACAGGGTTCGGGCGAAAAACTGTTTTTT; CDR3aa: CASSLRLQGSGEKLFF; j_gene: TRBJ1-4; v_gene: TRBV5-1; d_gene: .; abundance: .
CDR3nt: TGTGCCATCAGGGACCGGGACAAAATCCTTGTAGGGGCCAACGTCCTGACTTTC; CDR3aa: CAIRDRDKILVGANVLTF; j_gene: TRBJ2-6; v_gene: TRBV10-3; d_gene: .; abundance: .
CDR3nt: TGCGCCAGCAGCCAAGGTTCAAAGGTTTATGGGGATACGCAGTATTTT; CDR3aa: CASSQGSKVYGDTQYF; j_gene: TRBJ2-3; v_gene: TRBV4-1; d_gene: .; abundance: .
CDR3nt: TGTGCCAGCAGCGAACGGACAGGGGCGACCTACGAGCAGTACTTC; CDR3aa: CASSERTGATYEQYF; j_gene: TRBJ2-7; v_gene: TRBV13; d_gene: TRBD1; abundance: .
CDR3nt: TGTGCCAGCAGGCCCGGGACTAGCGGGATTTCGGGTTACTTC; CDR3aa: CASRPGTSGISGYF; j_gene: TRBJ2-7; v_gene: TRBV6-1; d_gene: TRBD2; abundance: once
CDR3nt: TGTGCCAGCAGTGAGGTCCCACATCAGCCCCAGCATTTT; CDR3aa: CASSEVPHQPQHF; j_gene: TRBJ1-5; v_gene: TRBV6-1; d_gene: .; abundance: few
CDR3nt: TGCGCCAGCAGCCCATCTACGGGGGCGAGTACCGGGGAGCTGTTTTTT; CDR3aa: CASSPSTGASTGELFF; j_gene: TRBJ2-2; v_gene: TRBV5-1; d_gene: .; abundance: .
CDR3nt: TGTGCCAGTAGAAGAGGGACTAGCGGCACAGATACGCAGTATTTT; CDR3aa: CASRRGTSGTDTQYF; j_gene: TRBJ2-3; v_gene: TRBV19; d_gene: TRBD2; abundance: few
CDR3nt: TGTGCCTGGACCCCGAAGGGGGCTCGAAGCTACACCTTC; CDR3aa: CAWTPKGARSYTF; j_gene: TRBJ1-2; v_gene: TRBV30; d_gene: TRBD1; abundance: .
CDR3nt: TGTGCCAGCAGCTCAGGGACTAGTCTTCTTGAGACCCAGTACTTC; CDR3aa: CASSSGTSLLETQYF; j_gene: TRBJ2-5; v_gene: TRBV7-8; d_gene: TRBD2; abundance: .
CDR3nt: TGTGCCAGCAACACGCGGGCGGGACGAGGCACCGGGGAGCTGTTTTTT; CDR3aa: CASNTRAGRGTGELFF; j_gene: TRBJ2-2; v_gene: TRBV19; d_gene: .; abundance: .
CDR3nt: TGTGCCAGTCCGACCCAGTCGTGCGAGCAGTACTTC; CDR3aa: CASPTQSCEQYF; j_gene: TRBJ2-7; v_gene: TRBV6-5; d_gene: .; abundance: .
CDR3nt: TGCGCCAGCAGCCAGGCGGACAGCACTGAAGCTTTCTTT; CDR3aa: CASSQADSTEAFF; j_gene: TRBJ1-1; v_gene: TRBV5-1; d_gene: .; abundance: .
CDR3nt: TGTGCCAGCAGCTGGGGACAGGCGAGCAATCAGCCCCAGCATTTT; CDR3aa: CASSWGQASNQPQHF; j_gene: TRBJ1-5; v_gene: TRBV5-5; d_gene: TRBD1; abundance: .
CDR3nt: TGTGCCAGCAGCGAAGGAGGACAAGTCAATCAGCCCCAGCATTTT; CDR3aa: CASSEGGQVNQPQHF; j_gene: TRBJ1-5; v_gene: TRBV7-9; d_gene: .; abundance: .
CDR3nt: TGTGCCATCGGGACTAGCGGGACAGATACGCAGTATTTT; CDR3aa: CAIGTSGTDTQYF; j_gene: TRBJ2-3; v_gene: TRBV6-7; d_gene: TRBD2; abundance: .
CDR3nt: TGCGCCAGCAGCAGGAACCCGGGACAGGGGGGAAATGAGCAGTTCTTC; CDR3aa: CASSRNPGQGGNEQFF; j_gene: TRBJ2-1; v_gene: TRBV5-1; d_gene: TRBD1; abundance: .
CDR3nt: TGTGCCAGCAGCTACCGGGACAGGCACTCTAATGAAAAACTGTTTTTT; CDR3aa: CASSYRDRHSNEKLFF; j_gene: TRBJ1-4; v_gene: TRBV7-9; d_gene: TRBD1; abundance: .
CDR3nt: TGTGCCAGCAGTTACTCGAGCGACAATGAGCAGTTCTTC; CDR3aa: CASSYSSDNEQFF; j_gene: TRBJ2-1; v_gene: TRBV6-5; d_gene: .; abundance: .
CDR3nt: TGTGCCAGACCCGTTCGGGGCGGCTCCTACGAGCAGTACTTC; CDR3aa: CARPVRGGSYEQYF; j_gene: TRBJ2-7; v_gene: TRBV5-3; d_gene: .; abundance: .
CDR3nt: TGCAGCGGAGATAGGGAGTCAACAGATACGCAGTATTTT; CDR3aa: CSGDRESTDTQYF; j_gene: TRBJ2-3; v_gene: TRBV29-1; d_gene: .; abundance: .
CDR3nt: TGTGCCAGCAGCTTCCCCGGCACAGATACGCAGTATTTT; CDR3aa: CASSFPGTDTQYF; j_gene: TRBJ2-3; v_gene: TRBV7-3; d_gene: .; abundance: .
CDR3nt: TGTGCCAGCACCAACGACGGGAACCCCTACGAGCAGTACTTC; CDR3aa: CASTNDGNPYEQYF; j_gene: TRBJ2-7; v_gene: TRBV6-6; d_gene: .; abundance: .
CDR3nt: TGTGCCAGCAGCCCCGGACACTTAAGCTCTGGGGCCAACGTCCTGACTTTC; CDR3aa: CASSPGHLSSGANVLTF; j_gene: TRBJ2-6; v_gene: TRBV11-3; d_gene: .; abundance: .
CDR3nt: TGTGCCAGTAGGGTCACAGGGGAAGGATATGGCTACACCTTC; CDR3aa: CASRVTGEGYGYTF; j_gene: TRBJ1-2; v_gene: TRBV19; d_gene: TRBD1; abundance: .
CDR3nt: TGTGCCAGCAGCTTAGTAAGGGTCCCCTCTAACACCATATATTTT; CDR3aa: CASSLVRVPSNTIYF; j_gene: TRBJ1-3; v_gene: TRBV7-2; d_gene: .; abundance: .
CDR3nt: TGTGCCAGCAGGTTGCTACAGGGTGGCTACACCTTC; CDR3aa: CASRLLQGGYTF; j_gene: TRBJ1-2; v_gene: TRBV28; d_gene: .; abundance: .
CDR3nt: TGTGCCAGCAGTCCTCTATTGGGCGACGGGAGAAGGTACGAGCAGTACTTC; CDR3aa: CASSPLLGDGRRYEQYF; j_gene: TRBJ2-7; v_gene: TRBV27; d_gene: .; abundance: .
CDR3nt: TGTGCCAGCAGCTTAGAGGGGGAGTCCACCGGGGAGCTGTTTTTT; CDR3aa: CASSLEGESTGELFF; j_gene: TRBJ2-2; v_gene: TRBV11-3; d_gene: .; abundance: .
CDR3nt: TGTGCCAGCAGCTTAGATGAGATACAGTACTTC; CDR3aa: CASSLDEIQYF; j_gene: TRBJ2-7; v_gene: TRBV7-8; d_gene: .; abundance: .
CDR3nt: TGTGCCAGCGGGGGACAGGGGGCGTATGAGCAGTTCTTC; CDR3aa: CASGGQGAYEQFF; j_gene: TRBJ2-1; v_gene: TRBV5-4; d_gene: TRBD1; abundance: .